The source of this T cell receptor (beta chain) is a study of spatial heterogeneity in lung cancer. This clonotype was detected only a few times. Its specificity is not known. Broader study findings: Counts of expanded alpha and beta TCRs within tumors tracked the tumor nonsynonymous mutation count.

The V gene's germline CDR1 is KGHSH and CDR2 LQKENI. This CDR3 is built from 16 residues. Trimming took off 8 bases at V and 1 base at J, with 17 bases between the two ends. Time point noted: sample taken at primary tumor resection. A unique molecular identifier was carried by every single TCR cDNA molecule. TCRdb re-derived calls from the 5' RACE reads in MiXCR, one entry per CDR3 protein. The sample records roughly 8,500 distinct CDR3 sequences, roughly 8.8% being singletons. The chain carries TRBV18 and TRBJ1-4; D gene unclear. Sequencing was performed on lung tumor tissue, taken at surgery. The TCR originated in a male donor with early-stage non-small cell lung cancer. CDR3 residues: CASRTAGSGTNEKLFF. CDR3 nucleotide sequence: TGTGCCAGCCGAACGGCCGGGTCGGGAACTAATGAAAAACTGTTTTTT.